This TCR beta chain was identified during a study of control samples from healthy donors and cancer patients. Losses at the gene ends were 2 bases for V and 3 bases for J; bases not matched to a gene: 5. CDR3 length equals 15 residues. Looked up from germline, CDR1 is MDHEN and CDR2 is SYDVKM. The assay was immunoSEQ multiplex PCR, and TCRdb's table has in-frame clones only and misses some. Here the sample spans about 170,000 clones, roughly 91% being singletons. Material: blood. This sequence originates from a woman aged 30 to 39 in good health. The J gene is TRBJ2-7, the V gene TRBV28; 9 nucleotides line up with TRBD2. The CDR3 loop is CASSLVTSGLYEQYF. The CDR3 nucleotides read TGTGCCAGCAGTTTAGTGACTAGCGGACTCTACGAGCAGTACTTC.